The 3 T cell receptor beta chains presented below share a single source sample, sequenced in a study of memory CD4+ T cells and cytomegalovirus serostatus. The sort gate was single viable CD3+CD4+CD8-CD45RO+ cells for memory CD4+ T cells. Generated by immunoSEQ multiplex PCR, the TCRdb table keeps only in-frame clones and is missing some. The sample yields some 54,000 clones, approximately 80% seen once. The sequenced sample was memory CD4+ T cells from blood. These receptor sequences come from an adult in good health and CMV-seropositive.

A single count supports this clone. The V gene is TRBV6-5, the J gene TRBJ1-2, with D maybe TRBD1 (5 bases). The germline V and J ends were trimmed by 0 bases and 0 bases, with 8 bases remaining between them. The CDR3 is 15 residues long. Germline CDR1 MNHEY, CDR2 SVGAGI. The DNA of the CDR3 is TGTGCCAGCAGTTACTCGGGGCGGGCTAACTATGGCTACACCTTC. Encoded protein: CASSYSGRANYGYTF.

This rearrangement joins TRBV28 to TRBJ1-4; 12 bases agree with TRBD1. The germline V gene encodes CDR1 MDHEN and CDR2 SYDVKM. V dropped 2 bases and J dropped 7; count of bases not matched to a gene: 8. This CDR3 region has 17 residues. The CDR3 DNA reads TGTGCCAGCAGTTTACTAGGGGGGACAGGGGGCTTTGAAAAACTGTTTTTT. Translated, it gives CASSLLGGTGGFEKLFF.

The genes are TRBV2 and TRBJ2-7; the D call may be TRBD1 or TRBD2 (5 bases each). Trimming stripped 7 bases from V and 2 bases from J, with 15 bases between. Germline loops: CDR1 SNHLY, CDR2 FYNNEI. The CDR3 has 14 amino acids. The CDR3 sequence: CASKQLGATYEQYF. The CDR3 DNA follows: TGTGCCAGCAAACAGCTCGGGGCGACCTACGAGCAGTACTTC.